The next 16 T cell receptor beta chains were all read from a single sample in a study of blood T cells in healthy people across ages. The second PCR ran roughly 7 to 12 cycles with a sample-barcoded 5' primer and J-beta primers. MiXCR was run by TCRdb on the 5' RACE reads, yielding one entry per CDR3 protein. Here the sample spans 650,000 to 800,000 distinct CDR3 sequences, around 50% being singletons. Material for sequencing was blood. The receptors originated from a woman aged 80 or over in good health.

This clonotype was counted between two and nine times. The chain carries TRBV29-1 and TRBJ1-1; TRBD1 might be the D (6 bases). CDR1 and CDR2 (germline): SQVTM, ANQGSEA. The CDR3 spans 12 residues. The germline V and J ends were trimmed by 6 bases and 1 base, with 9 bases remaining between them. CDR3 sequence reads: CSVRDTNTEAFF. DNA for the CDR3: TGCAGCGTCCGGGACACGAACACTGAAGCTTTCTTT.

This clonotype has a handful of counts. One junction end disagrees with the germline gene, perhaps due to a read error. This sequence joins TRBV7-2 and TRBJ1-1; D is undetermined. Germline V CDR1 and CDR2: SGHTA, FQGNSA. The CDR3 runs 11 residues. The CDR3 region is CAGRQNTEAFF. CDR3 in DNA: TGTGCCGGCAGGCAGAACACTGAAGCTTTCTTT.

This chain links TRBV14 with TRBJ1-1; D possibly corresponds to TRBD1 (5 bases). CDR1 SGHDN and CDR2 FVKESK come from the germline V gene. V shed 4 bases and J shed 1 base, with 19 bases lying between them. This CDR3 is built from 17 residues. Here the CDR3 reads CASSLRTGRGTNTEAFF. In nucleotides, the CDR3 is TGTGCCAGCAGCCTCCGAACGGGGCGGGGGACGAACACTGAAGCTTTCTTT.

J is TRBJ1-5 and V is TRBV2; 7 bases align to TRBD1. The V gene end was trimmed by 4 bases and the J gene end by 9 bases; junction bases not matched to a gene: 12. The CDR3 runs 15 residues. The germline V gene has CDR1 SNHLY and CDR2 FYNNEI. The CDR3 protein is CASSAAGGQVRPQHF. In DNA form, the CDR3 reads TGTGCCAGCAGTGCGGCAGGGGGGCAAGTACGGCCCCAGCATTTT.

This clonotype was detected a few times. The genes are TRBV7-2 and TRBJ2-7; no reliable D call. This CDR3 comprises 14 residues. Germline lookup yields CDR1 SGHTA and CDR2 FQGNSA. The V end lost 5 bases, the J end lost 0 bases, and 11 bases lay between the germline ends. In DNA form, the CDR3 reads TGTGCCAGCAGCGTTGATGGGCCCTCCTACGAGCAGTACTTC. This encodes CASSVDGPSYEQYF. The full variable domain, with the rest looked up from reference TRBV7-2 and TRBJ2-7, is GAGVSQSPSNKVTEKGKDVELRCDPISGHTALYWYRQSLGQGLEFLIYFQGNSAPDKSGLPSDRFSAERTGGSVSTLTIQRTQQEDSAVYLCASSVDGPSYEQYFGPGTRLTVT.

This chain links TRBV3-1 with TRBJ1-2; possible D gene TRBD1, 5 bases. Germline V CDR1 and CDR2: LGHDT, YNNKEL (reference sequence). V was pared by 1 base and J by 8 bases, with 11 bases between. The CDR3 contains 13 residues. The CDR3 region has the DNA TGTGCCAGCAGCCAAGGGCAAGGGGTCGGCTACACCTTC. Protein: CASSQGQGVGYTF.

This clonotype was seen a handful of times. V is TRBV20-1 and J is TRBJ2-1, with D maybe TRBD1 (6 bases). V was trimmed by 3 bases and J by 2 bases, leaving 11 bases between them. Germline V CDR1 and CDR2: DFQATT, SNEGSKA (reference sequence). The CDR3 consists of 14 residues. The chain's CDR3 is CSASSGDTYNEQFF. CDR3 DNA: TGCAGTGCTAGTAGTGGGGACACCTACAATGAGCAGTTCTTC.

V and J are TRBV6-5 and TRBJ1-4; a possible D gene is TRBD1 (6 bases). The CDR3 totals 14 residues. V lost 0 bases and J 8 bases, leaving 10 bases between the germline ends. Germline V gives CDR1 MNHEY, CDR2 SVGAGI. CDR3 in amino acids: CASSYSTGGEKLFF. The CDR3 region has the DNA TGTGCCAGCAGTTACTCGACAGGTGGGGAAAAACTGTTTTTT.

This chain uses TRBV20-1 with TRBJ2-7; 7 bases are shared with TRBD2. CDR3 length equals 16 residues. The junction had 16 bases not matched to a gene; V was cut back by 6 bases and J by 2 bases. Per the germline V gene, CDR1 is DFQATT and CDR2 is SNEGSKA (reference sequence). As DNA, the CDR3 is TGCAGTGCCACACCAACCGTCGGGGGGATTCCCTACGAGCAGTACTTC. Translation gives CSATPTVGGIPYEQYF.

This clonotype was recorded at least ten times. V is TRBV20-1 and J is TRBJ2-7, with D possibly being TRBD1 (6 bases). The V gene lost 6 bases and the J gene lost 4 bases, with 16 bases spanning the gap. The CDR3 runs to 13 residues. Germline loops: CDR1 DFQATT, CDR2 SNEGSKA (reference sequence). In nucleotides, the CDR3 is TGCAGTGCCGCTTCGACAGGCCCTTACGAGCAGTACTTC. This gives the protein CSAASTGPYEQYF.

This chain's CDR3 is CASSGQGLGTQYF. CDR3 DNA sequence: TGTGCCAGCAGTGGACAGGGGCTCGGGACCCAGTACTTC. J is TRBJ2-5 and V is TRBV25-1, with 8 bases aligning to TRBD1. Losses at the gene ends were 4 bases for V and 7 bases for J; bases not matched to a gene: 5. This CDR3 is 13 amino acids long. Per the germline V gene, CDR1 is MGHDK and CDR2 is SYGVNS.

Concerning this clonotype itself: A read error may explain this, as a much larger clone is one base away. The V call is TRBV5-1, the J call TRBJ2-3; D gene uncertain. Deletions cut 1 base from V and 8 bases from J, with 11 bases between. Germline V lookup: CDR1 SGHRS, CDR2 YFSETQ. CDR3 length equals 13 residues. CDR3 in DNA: TGCGCCAGCAGCTTGTTCACTTCAGGTACGCAGTATTTT. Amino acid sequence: CASSLFTSGTQYF.

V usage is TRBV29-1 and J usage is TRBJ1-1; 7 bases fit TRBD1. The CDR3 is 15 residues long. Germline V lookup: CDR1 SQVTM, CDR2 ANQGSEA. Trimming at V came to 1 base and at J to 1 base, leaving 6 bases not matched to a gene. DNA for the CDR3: TGCAGCGTTGAAGCCCGGACAGGAAGGAACACTGAAGCTTTCTTT. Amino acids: CSVEARTGRNTEAFF.

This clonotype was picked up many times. The CDR3 bases are TGTGCCAGCAGTCGAGACATGGGCGATTCCTACGAGCAGTACTTC. Amino acid sequence: CASSRDMGDSYEQYF. The V gene is TRBV2, the J gene TRBJ2-7; D gene ambiguous. The length of the CDR3 is 15 residues. V gave up 5 bases and J gave up 1 base, with 15 bases separating them. Germline-derived CDR1 and CDR2 are SNHLY and FYNNEI. The full variable domain, rest sourced from reference TRBV2 and TRBJ2-7, is EPEVTQTPSHQVTQMGQEVILRCVPISNHLYFYWYRQILGQKVEFLVSFYNNEISEKSEIFDDQFSVERPDGSNFTLKIRSTKLEDSAMYFCASSRDMGDSYEQYFGPGTRLTVT.

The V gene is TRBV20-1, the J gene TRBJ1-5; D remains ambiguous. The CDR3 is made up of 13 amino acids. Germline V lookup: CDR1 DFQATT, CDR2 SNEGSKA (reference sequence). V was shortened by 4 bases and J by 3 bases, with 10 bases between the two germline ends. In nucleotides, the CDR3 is TGCAGTGCTAATGAACAGTCCAATCAGCCCCAGCATTTT. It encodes CSANEQSNQPQHF.

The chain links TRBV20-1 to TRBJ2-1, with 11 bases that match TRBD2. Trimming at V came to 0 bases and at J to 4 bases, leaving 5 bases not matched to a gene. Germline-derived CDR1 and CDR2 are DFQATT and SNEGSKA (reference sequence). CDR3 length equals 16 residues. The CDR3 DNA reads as TGCAGTGCTAGAGATAGCGGGGGGGCCGGTTACAATGAGCAGTTCTTC. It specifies CSARDSGGAGYNEQFF.